This T cell receptor (beta chain) derives from a study of cytomegalovirus exposure and HLA in healthy donors. General study results and limits: The only immune exposure information that was available was CMV serostatus. Reports indicated that the classifier achieved high specificity and sensitivity in diagnosing cytomegalovirus status.

The PCR used 60 Vbeta and 13 Jbeta primers. TCRdb's table, derived via immunoSEQ multiplex PCR, lists solely in-frame clones and lacks some. In the table there are under 150,000 clones, around 80% of which are singletons. As regards this clone: What it recognizes is unknown.

Sequenced input: PBMCs. The TCR was taken from a boy aged 2 to 10 in good health and CMV-seronegative.

Here the CDR3 reads CASSELDSGSRELFF. DNA for the CDR3: TGTGCCAGCAGTGAATTAGATAGCGGGAGCAGGGAGCTGTTTTTT. The chain recombines TRBV25-1 with TRBJ2-2, with TRBD2 matching over 9 bases. CDR3 size: 15 residues. V gave up 1 base and J gave up 9 bases; unmatched junction bases: 6. Germline V lookup: CDR1 MGHDK, CDR2 SYGVNS.